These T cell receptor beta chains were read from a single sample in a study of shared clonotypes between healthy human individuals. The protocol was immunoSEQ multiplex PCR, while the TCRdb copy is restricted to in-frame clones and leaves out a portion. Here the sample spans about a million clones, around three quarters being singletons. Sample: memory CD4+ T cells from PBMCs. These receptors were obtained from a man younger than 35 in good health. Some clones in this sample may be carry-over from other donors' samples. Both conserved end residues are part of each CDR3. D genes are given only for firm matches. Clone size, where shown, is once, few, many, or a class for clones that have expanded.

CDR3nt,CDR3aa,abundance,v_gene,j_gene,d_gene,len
TGCAGCGTTGAATCGACAGCAACTAATGAAAAACTGTTTTTT,CSVESTATNEKLFF,-,TRBV29-1,TRBJ1-4,-,14
TGTGCCAGCAGCCCCCAGGGGGAGACCCAGTACTTC,CASSPQGETQYF,few,TRBV7-9,TRBJ2-5,-,12
TGTGCCAGCTCACCACCGAACGGAGGGAGCACAGATACGCAGTATTTT,CASSPPNGGSTDTQYF,-,TRBV18,TRBJ2-3,-,16
TGTGCCAGCAGTCCAATCCAGACCATGAACACTGAAGCTTTCTTT,CASSPIQTMNTEAFF,-,TRBV27,TRBJ1-1,-,15
TGTGCCAGCAGCGGTACGAGCGGGGCAGGGACGGGTGAGCAGTTCTTC,CASSGTSGAGTGEQFF,-,TRBV11-3,TRBJ2-1,TRBD2,16
TGCGCCAGCAGCTTGGGGCAGTCTGGGTACGAGCAGTACTTC,CASSLGQSGYEQYF,-,TRBV5-1,TRBJ2-7,-,14
TGTGCCAGCAGTTACTCGTTCGGGACCACCTACGAGCAGTACTTC,CASSYSFGTTYEQYF,once,TRBV6-5,TRBJ2-7,-,15
TGCGCCAGCAGCTTGGAAATTTCCGGGAGAGGAGAGACCCAGTACTTC,CASSLEISGRGETQYF,few,TRBV5-1,TRBJ2-5,-,16
TGTGCCAGCAGCCGCGGGGTCTACGAGCAGTACTTC,CASSRGVYEQYF,many,TRBV7-2,TRBJ2-7,-,12
TGTGCCATCAGTGAGAGACTAGCGGGAGCGGAGACCCAGTACTTC,CAISERLAGAETQYF,-,TRBV10-3,TRBJ2-5,TRBD2,15
TGTGCCAGCAGTGGTAATAGCGGGAGTGGTCCAGATACGCAGTATTTT,CASSGNSGSGPDTQYF,-,TRBV6-4,TRBJ2-3,TRBD2,16
TGCGCCAGCAGCCAAGATCCAGGTTTCGGTACGCAGTATTTT,CASSQDPGFGTQYF,-,TRBV4-3,TRBJ2-3,-,14
TGTGCCAGCACCAAATGGGGGGGGCGGTATGGCTACACCTTC,CASTKWGGRYGYTF,-,TRBV6-5,TRBJ1-2,-,14
TGTGCCACCAGGTGGGGAACGGCAGATACGCAGTATTTT,CATRWGTADTQYF,-,TRBV28,TRBJ2-3,-,13
TGCGCCAGCAGCTTGGAAGCGGGAACTACGAACACCGGGGAGCTGTTTTTT,CASSLEAGTTNTGELFF,-,TRBV5-1,TRBJ2-2,TRBD2,17
TGTGCCAGCAGCCCCACCAGCGGAAGCTACAATGAGCAGTTCTTC,CASSPTSGSYNEQFF,-,TRBV7-7,TRBJ2-1,-,15
TGTGCCAGCAGTTCCAGGGGGCTAGAGACCCAGTACTTC,CASSSRGLETQYF,-,TRBV7-2,TRBJ2-5,TRBD1,13
TGTGCCAGCAGCTTAGGCAGAATCTACTATGGCTACACCTTC,CASSLGRIYYGYTF,-,TRBV7-2,TRBJ1-2,-,14
TGTGCCAGCAGCTTGGCCAACACCGGGGAGCTGTTTTTT,CASSLANTGELFF,once,TRBV5-4,TRBJ2-2,-,13
TGCGCCAGCAGCCAAGATCTTTGGACTAGGTACGAGCAGTACTTC,CASSQDLWTRYEQYF,-,TRBV4-3,TRBJ2-7,TRBD2,15
TGTGCCAGCAGCTTAGAGGCACGGCAGTTCTTCTTT,CASSLEARQFFF,-,TRBV5-8,TRBJ1-1,-,12
TGTGCCAGCAGCTTGGGCGTTTCTGGGGCCAACGTCCTGACTTTC,CASSLGVSGANVLTF,-,TRBV5-6,TRBJ2-6,-,15
TGTGCCAGCAGTTCACCCGGGACTAGGGGGACCGGGGAGCTGTTTTTT,CASSSPGTRGTGELFF,-,TRBV27,TRBJ2-2,TRBD2,16
TGTGCCAGCAGCCTCCACAGGGGAACCACAGATACGCAGTATTTT,CASSLHRGTTDTQYF,few,TRBV7-6,TRBJ2-3,TRBD1,15
TGCGCCAGCAGTGTCGGAACTTACTACGAGCAGTACTTC,CASSVGTYYEQYF,-,TRBV5-1,TRBJ2-7,-,13
TGCACCTGTTGGGTGATAGGTGGCACTGAAGCTTTCTTT,CTCWVIGGTEAFF,few,TRBV29-1,TRBJ1-1,-,13
TGCAGCGCTAGGGGCTCGACGGAAAATTCACCCCTCCACTTT,CSARGSTENSPLHF,-,TRBV29-1,TRBJ1-6,-,14
TGTGCCAGCAGCTTCGGGGGGGCTGACTATGGCTACACCTTC,CASSFGGADYGYTF,-,TRBV5-4,TRBJ1-2,-,14
TGTGCCAGTAGTATAGCCCGGGGTGGGAACACTGAAGCTTTCTTT,CASSIARGGNTEAFF,few,TRBV19,TRBJ1-1,-,15
TGTGCCAGCAGTGAATACTGGTCCGGGGAGCTGTTTTTT,CASSEYWSGELFF,-,TRBV6-1,TRBJ2-2,-,13
TGTGCCAGCAGCACAGTCTCGTCTGGCGGCTACACCTTC,CASSTVSSGGYTF,-,TRBV7-9,TRBJ1-2,-,13
TGTGCCGTTGCGAGGGGGCAGGACGAGCAGTACTTC,CAVARGQDEQYF,-,TRBV6-6,TRBJ2-7,TRBD1,12
TGTGCCAGTAGTATTGACAGACAGAGGAGAGCTTTCTTT,CASSIDRQRRAFF,few,TRBV19,TRBJ1-1,-,13
TGTGCCTGGAGTGGGGCAGGGGGACAAGAGACCCAGTACTTC,CAWSGAGGQETQYF,-,TRBV30,TRBJ2-5,TRBD1,14
TGTGCCAGCAGCCAAGATTTCCACTCACCCCTCCACTTT,CASSQDFHSPLHF,-,TRBV4-2,TRBJ1-6,-,13
TGTGCCAGCAGCGGAGAAGGGTGGGGCTACACCTTC,CASSGEGWGYTF,many,TRBV9,TRBJ1-2,-,12
TGTGCCAGCAGCTTAGCATCGGGGTCTGGGGCCAACGTCCTGACTTTC,CASSLASGSGANVLTF,-,TRBV7-9,TRBJ2-6,-,16
TGTGCCAGCAGCGTAGGCAGGGCCCACACTGAAGCTTTCTTT,CASSVGRAHTEAFF,-,TRBV9,TRBJ1-1,-,14
TGCGCCAGCAGTGACCTCTTTACCCAGCATTTT,CASSDLFTQHF,-,TRBV10-2,TRBJ1-5,-,11
TGCAGCGTAGATGGACAGGGATTGGACGAGCAGTACTTC,CSVDGQGLDEQYF,-,TRBV29-1,TRBJ2-7,TRBD1,13
TGTGCCACCAGCAGAGAAGAGGTTTCCTACAATGAGCAGTTCTTC,CATSREEVSYNEQFF,-,TRBV15,TRBJ2-1,-,15
TGTGCCAGCAGCCAAGATCGTGCTAGGGGGAACACTGAAGCTTTCTTT,CASSQDRARGNTEAFF,few,TRBV14,TRBJ1-1,-,16
TGCGCCAGCAGGGAGGGCGGACCAACTAATGAAAAACTGTTTTTT,CASREGGPTNEKLFF,-,TRBV4-1,TRBJ1-4,-,15
TGTGCCAGCGGCGGACCGGGGCGCTATATCCGGCAGCCCCAGCATTTT,CASGGPGRYIRQPQHF,-,TRBV28,TRBJ1-5,-,16
TGTGCCAGCAGCCACACTAGCAATCAGCCCCAGCATTTT,CASSHTSNQPQHF,few,TRBV7-8,TRBJ1-5,-,13
TGCAGCGGGGAGAGACAGGGTAAGCTCTTCTTT,CSGERQGKLFF,few,TRBV29-1,TRBJ1-1,TRBD1,11
TGCGCCAGCATTTCCGGGGGCTCCTACGAGCAGTACTTC,CASISGGSYEQYF,-,TRBV10-2,TRBJ2-7,-,13
TGTGCCAGCAGTTACTCGAAGGACAGCCCCACCGGGGAGCTGTTTTTT,CASSYSKDSPTGELFF,-,TRBV6-5,TRBJ2-2,-,16
TGTGCCAGCGGACTTGGGACAGGTCGTAGCAATCAGCCCCAGCATTTT,CASGLGTGRSNQPQHF,-,TRBV28,TRBJ1-5,TRBD1,16
TGCGCCAGCAGCGCGGGGACAGCTCTAGCCAAAAACATTCAGTACTTC,CASSAGTALAKNIQYF,-,TRBV5-1,TRBJ2-4,-,16
TGCGCCAGCAGCCCACAATTAGCGGGAGGGCCCGGAGGGGAGCTGTTTTTT,CASSPQLAGGPGGELFF,-,TRBV4-1,TRBJ2-2,TRBD2,17
TGTGCCAGCAGCGGGACAGGGGGCCGATACGAGCAGTACTTC,CASSGTGGRYEQYF,-,TRBV6-1,TRBJ2-7,TRBD1,14
TGCGCCAGCAGCTTCACAGGGCCCGGGTACGAGCAGTACTTC,CASSFTGPGYEQYF,once,TRBV5-1,TRBJ2-7,-,14
TGTGCCAGCAGCTTAGGAGGCCTAACGGAAACCTACGAGCAGTACTTC,CASSLGGLTETYEQYF,-,TRBV7-6,TRBJ2-7,-,16